The source of this TCR beta chain is a study of cytomegalovirus exposure and HLA in healthy donors. Study-level points and caveats: The Asian-associated ancestry cluster reportedly had fewer N-insertions than the 666-donor mean in a later analysis.

A note on this clone: Its specificity is not known.

The CDR3 sequence is 16 residues long. V was clipped by 2 bases and J by 4 bases; unmatched bases: 5. The germline gives CDR1 SEHNR, CDR2 FQNEAQ (reference sequence). The donors, nominally healthy at sampling, likely had unrecorded immune exposures. Primers included in the PCR were 60 Vbeta and 13 Jbeta primers. Measured with immunoSEQ multiplex PCR; TCRdb has only the in-frame clones, and not every one. The sample has roughly 190,000 clones, over 60% seen once; the top ten hold about 1.1%. Sequenced: PBMCs. This sequence originates from a woman aged 40 to 50 in good health and CMV-seronegative. The chain couples TRBV7-9 to TRBJ2-1; TRBD2 matches 10 bases. CDR3 DNA sequence: TGTGCCAGCAGCTTATCAGCGGGAGGGGTATACAATGAGCAGTTCTTC. This sequence encodes CASSLSAGGVYNEQFF.